This paragraph covers one T cell receptor (beta chain) sequence. The antigen remains unidentified. The data are from a study of glioma-infiltrating T cells. Turning to the study itself: WHO grade II oligodendrogliomas or astrocytomas, plus non-recurrent WHO grade IV glioblastomas, were sampled. Sequencing aimed for about 4.5- to 10-fold coverage of about a million peripheral T cells. Regarding the study as a whole: Tissue-blood divergence was below expectation in non-neoplastic patients, above in gliomas.

Using RNA template, CDR3s of TCR alpha and beta were amplified with iRepertoire arm-PCR. Tissue mRNA or PBMC total RNA, roughly 100-400 ng, went into one-step reverse transcription and amplification. TCRdb processed the multiplex PCR reads anew with MiXCR; each CDR3 protein has one entry. Among approximately 400,000 distinct CDR3 sequences, roughly two fifths were seen once, and the ten largest hold more than 10%. The germline V and J ends were trimmed by 1 base and 5 bases, with 12 bases remaining between them. The CDR3 runs to 14 residues. Germline loops: CDR1 ENHRY, CDR2 SYGVKD. The source of this sequence is a human donor with low-grade glioma or glioblastoma, undergoing nonglioma brain surgery, or in good health (not recorded which). The chain is built from TRBV10-3 and TRBJ2-7; D gene uncertain. The sample consisted of glioma tissue, nonneoplastic brain tissue, or PBMCs (not recorded which). The CDR3 sequence is CAISELSPRHEQYF. CDR3 DNA: TGTGCCATCAGTGAGTTGTCCCCGAGGCACGAGCAGTACTTC.